This TCR beta chain is drawn from a study of blood T cells in healthy people across ages. Healthy Caucasian individuals from Russia aged about 6 to 95 served as donors. The second PCR ran about 6 to 12 cycles with a sample-barcoded 5' primer and J-beta primers. A single record per CDR3 protein comes from TCRdb applying MiXCR to the 5' RACE reads. Counted here are some 930,000 distinct CDR3 sequences, almost 30% occurring once; the ten biggest clones make up roughly 10%. The CDR3 loop spans 14 amino acids. V dropped 7 bases and J dropped 2 bases, with 15 bases sitting between them. The germline V gene encodes CDR1 MNHEY and CDR2 SMNVEV (reference sequence). This clonotype occurred a few times. These data are also associated with another study on T cells of mothers and their children. From that paper: The study recruited a few healthy Caucasian mothers and their six children as donors. The overlap seen between related mothers and children slightly exceeded that of unrelated pairs, though not significantly.

The receptor's source is a woman in her thirties or forties in good health. The V and J genes are TRBV27 and TRBJ2-7; D not resolved. The sample taken for sequencing was blood. This CDR3 reads CASKVISNAYEQYF. The CDR3 DNA sequence: TGTGCCAGCAAAGTAATCAGTAACGCCTACGAGCAGTACTTC.